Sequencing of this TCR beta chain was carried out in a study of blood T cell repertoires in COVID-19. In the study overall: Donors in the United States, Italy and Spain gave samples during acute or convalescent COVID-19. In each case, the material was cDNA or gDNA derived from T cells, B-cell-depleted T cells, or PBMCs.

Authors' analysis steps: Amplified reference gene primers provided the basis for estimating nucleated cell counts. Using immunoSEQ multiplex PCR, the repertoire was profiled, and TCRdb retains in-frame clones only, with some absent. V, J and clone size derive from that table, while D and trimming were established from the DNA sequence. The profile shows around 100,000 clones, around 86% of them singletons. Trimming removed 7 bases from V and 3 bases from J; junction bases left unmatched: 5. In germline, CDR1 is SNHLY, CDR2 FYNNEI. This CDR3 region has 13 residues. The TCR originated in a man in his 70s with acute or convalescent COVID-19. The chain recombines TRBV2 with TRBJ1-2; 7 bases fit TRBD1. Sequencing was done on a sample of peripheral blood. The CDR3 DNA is TGTGCCAGCATCCCAGGGGGAGACTATGGCTACACCTTC. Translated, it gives CASIPGGDYGYTF. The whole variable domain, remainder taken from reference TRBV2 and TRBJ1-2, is EPEVTQTPSHQVTQMGQEVILRCVPISNHLYFYWYRQILGQKVEFLVSFYNNEISEKSEIFDDQFSVERPDGSNFTLKIRSTKLEDSAMYFCASIPGGDYGYTFGSGTRLTVV.